These 12 T cell receptor beta chains were sequenced from one sample in a study of CD8+ T cells in alopecia areata. Sequencing used cDNA as its template, made by extracting RNA and reverse transcribing it. Sequencing used immunoSEQ multiplex PCR; TCRdb keeps in-frame clones, though not all of them. Found here are 61,000 or so clones, around 96% of them singletons; the top ten hold about a quarter. The sequences come from CD8+ T cells sorted from blood, collected at week 0. Source of these receptors: a human donor with alopecia areata.

About this clone itself: Additional DNA sequences in this sample encode the identical CDR3. The chain employs TRBV6-5 and TRBJ2-7, with 7 nucleotides matching TRBD2. Germline assignment: CDR1 MNHEY and CDR2 SVGAGI. This CDR3 has 13 residues. V was clipped by 3 bases and J by 7 bases; unmatched bases: 6. The CDR3 DNA is TGTGCCAGCAGTTATTCGGGCGGGGGTGAGCAGTACTTC. Amino acid sequence: CASSYSGGGEQYF.

The V gene is TRBV4-2, the J gene TRBJ2-7, with 10 bases aligning to TRBD1. The V gene end was trimmed by 0 bases and the J gene end by 5 bases; junction bases not matched to a gene: 7. The germline CDR1 and CDR2 sequences are LGHNA and YNFKEQ. The CDR3 has 16 residues. The CDR3: CASSQEWGTGAHEQYF. The CDR3 DNA is TGTGCCAGCAGCCAAGAATGGGGGACAGGGGCCCACGAGCAGTACTTC.

The V and J genes are TRBV6-5 and TRBJ2-7; 9 bases are a match to TRBD1. CDR1 MNHEY and CDR2 SVGAGI come from the germline V gene. This CDR3 has 15 amino acids. The ends lost 3 bases at V and 4 bases at J; junction bases unmatched: 7. The CDR3 here is CASSYYRGQGYEQYF. Here the CDR3 DNA reads TGTGCCAGCAGTTATTACAGGGGGCAGGGGTACGAGCAGTACTTC.

The chain couples TRBV7-2 to TRBJ1-2, with D unresolved. The CDR3 runs 15 residues. From germline, CDR1 is SGHTA and CDR2 FQGNSA. Trimming took 1 base from V and 4 from J, leaving 13 bases between them. This chain's CDR3 is CASSLGPQPLYGYTF. The DNA for the CDR3 is TGTGCCAGCAGCTTAGGACCACAACCCCTCTATGGCTACACCTTC. Complete variable domain (other parts from reference TRBV7-2 and TRBJ1-2): GAGVSQSPSNKVTEKGKDVELRCDPISGHTALYWYRQSLGQGLEFLIYFQGNSAPDKSGLPSDRFSAERTGGSVSTLTIQRTQQEDSAVYLCASSLGPQPLYGYTFGSGTRLTVV.

The chain uses TRBV27 and TRBJ2-3; 10 bases are shared with TRBD1. Germline values: CDR1 MNHEY, CDR2 SMNVEV (reference sequence). Unmatched junction bases numbered 5, after V lost 3 bases and J lost 2 bases. The CDR3 has 16 residues. The DNA of the CDR3 is TGTGCCAGCAGTTTTTACGACAGGGGGCACACAGATACGCAGTATTTT. Amino acids: CASSFYDRGHTDTQYF.

The genes are TRBV6-6 and TRBJ1-1; D gene uncertain. The germline V gene has CDR1 MNHNY and CDR2 SVGAGI (reference sequence). The CDR3 totals 12 residues. Trimming took 10 bases from V and 7 from J, leaving 16 bases between them. CDR3 region: CATKGGLVEAFF. The DNA for the CDR3 is TGTGCCACCAAAGGCGGGTTGGTTGAAGCTTTCTTT.

J is TRBJ1-6 and V is TRBV7-6; 10 nucleotides align to TRBD1. The CDR3 consists of 15 residues. Germline CDR1 reads SGHVS; CDR2 reads FNYEAQ. Trimming at V came to 4 bases and at J to 8 bases, leaving 5 bases not matched to a gene. CDR3 sequence reads: CASSSRDRGYSPLHF. The DNA for the CDR3 is TGTGCCAGCAGCTCCCGGGACAGGGGTTATTCACCCCTCCACTTT.

The chain has TRBV21-1 and TRBJ2-7; the D call in the table, TRBD2, was not verified against the DNA. TRBV21-1 is termed a pseudogene. The CDR3 contains 19 residues. Here the CDR3 reads CASSPEVWTSGGSGYEQYF. The CDR3 DNA sequence: TGTGCCAGCAGCCCCGAAGTATGGACTAGCGGGGGGTCGGGCTACGAGCAGTACTTC.

The chain has TRBV6-5 and TRBJ2-1; a possible D gene is TRBD1 (5 bases). This CDR3 comprises 13 residues. Germline loops: CDR1 MNHEY, CDR2 SVGAGI. Deletions cut 4 bases from V and 7 bases from J, with 11 bases between. CDR3 DNA: TGTGCCAGCAGTTTAGGGGCCGGGAATGAGCAGTTCTTC. Translating it yields CASSLGAGNEQFF.

A single count supports this clone. The rearrangement uses TRBV6-5 and TRBJ2-5; weak D call: TRBD2 (6 bases). The V and J ends lost 0 bases and 5 bases respectively, with 13 bases between them. Per the germline V gene, CDR1 is MNHEY and CDR2 is SVGAGI. The CDR3 covers 15 residues. The CDR3 region is CASSYSVAGRETQYF. The CDR3 DNA sequence: TGTGCCAGCAGTTACTCGGTCGCGGGACGGGAGACCCAGTACTTC.

This sequence joins TRBV9 and TRBJ2-5; TRBD1 agrees at 8 bases. V shed 4 bases, J shed 4 bases, and the junction held 6 bases outside the gene matches. From germline, CDR1 is SGDLS and CDR2 YYNGEE. This CDR3 has 14 amino acids. The CDR3 DNA is TGTGCCAGCAGCCGACAGGGGCTCGGAGAGACCCAGTACTTC. It is translated as CASSRQGLGETQYF.

V is TRBV2 and J is TRBJ2-3, with TRBD2 matching 13 bases. The V gene end was trimmed by 6 bases and the J gene end by 7 bases; junction bases not matched to a gene: 7. This CDR3 contains 15 residues. The germline CDR1 and CDR2 sequences are SNHLY and FYNNEI. The CDR3 reads CASRLAGGVLHTQYF. In nucleotides, the CDR3 is TGTGCCAGCAGACTAGCGGGGGGGGTTCTACATACGCAGTATTTT.